A single sample is the source of the 13 T cell receptor beta chains below, sequenced in a study of a mutant IDH1 vaccine in newly diagnosed glioma (TCRdb year 2021). No antigen is known for these receptors. The receptor library was made with the immunoSEQ multiplex PCR assay. The source is immuneACCESS, and TCRdb retained only in-frame sequences with V and J called. Part of the clones is not carried over; for the studies checked, unresolved V genes explain less than half of this, and the remainder is unexplained. This sample lists tens of thousands of clones; more than 75% were detected once. The top ten hold roughly 2% of the sample. The time point label, read with the paper, signifies: week 35, safety follow-up. Each vaccine dose was 300 ug of a 20-mer mutant IDH1 peptide in Montanide, given subcutaneously with topical imiquimod. Material: PBMCs, obtained from a glioma patient whose treatment included an IDH1 peptide vaccine. The receptors were sampled from a man younger than 45 with glioma.

This chain's CDR3 is CASSLYSRPSYEQYF. CDR3 nucleotide sequence: TGTGCCAGCAGCTTGTATAGCAGACCCTCCTACGAGCAGTACTTC. This chain connects TRBV5-4 to TRBJ2-7; D not resolved. Deletions cut 1 base from V and 0 bases from J, with 11 bases between. Germline assignment: CDR1 SGHNT and CDR2 YYREEE (reference sequence). The CDR3 runs to 15 residues.

The chain has TRBV28 and TRBJ1-2; D perhaps matches TRBD1 (6 bases). This CDR3 has 12 amino acids. Germline values: CDR1 MDHEN, CDR2 SYDVKM. Trimming took 3 bases from V and 10 from J, leaving 12 bases between them. The CDR3 loop reads CASSFSRGYYTF. The DNA of the CDR3 is TGTGCCAGCAGTTTTAGCAGGGGATACTACACCTTC.

The chain employs TRBV28 and TRBJ2-7, with D possibly being TRBD2 (7 bases). Trimming stripped 3 bases from V and 2 bases from J, with 11 bases between. CDR1 MDHEN and CDR2 SYDVKM come from the germline V gene. The CDR3 totals 14 residues. The CDR3 nucleotides read TGTGCCAGCAGTTTGAGGGGGGGCCCCTACGAGCAGTACTTC. Translated, it gives CASSLRGGPYEQYF.

The chain links TRBV4-1 to TRBJ1-6; D remains unclear. This CDR3 is 16 amino acids long. Trimming shortened V by 8 bases and J by 0 bases, and 14 bases separated the two germline ends. Germline V gene data show CDR1 as MGHRA and CDR2 as YSYEKL. CDR3: CASGTDPGSYNSPLHF. CDR3 in DNA: TGCGCCAGCGGAACTGACCCTGGCTCCTATAATTCACCCCTCCACTTT.

CDR3 in amino acids: CASSQPGHNIQYF. The CDR3 bases are TGTGCCAGCAGCCAACCGGGACATAACATTCAGTACTTC. The V gene is TRBV7-9, the J gene TRBJ2-4; possibly TRBD1 for D (6 bases). The germline gives CDR1 SEHNR, CDR2 FQNEAQ (reference sequence). This CDR3 is 13 amino acids long. Trimming pared 5 bases from V and 7 bases from J, leaving 12 bases between. The entire variable domain, with the rest obtained from reference TRBV7-9 and TRBJ2-4, is as follows: DTGVSQNPRHKITKRGQNVTFRCDPISEHNRLYWYRQTLGQGPEFLTYFQNEAQLEKSRLLSDRFSAERPKGSFSTLEIQRTEQGDSAMYLCASSQPGHNIQYFGAGTRLSVL.

J is TRBJ2-7 and V is TRBV10-3; possibly TRBD2 for D (6 bases). CDR3 size: 14 residues. V gave up 8 bases and J gave up 1 base, with 15 bases separating them. CDR1 and CDR2 (germline): ENHRY, SYGVKD. CDR3 nucleotides: TGTGCCATCGGGCGCCGGACTACTTCCTACGAGCAGTACTTC. It codes for CAIGRRTTSYEQYF.

In this sample, this clone turned up once. The V call is TRBV14, the J call TRBJ2-1; 7 bases line up with TRBD2. V lost 4 bases, J lost 2 bases, and 14 bases stayed unmatched. The CDR3 covers 18 residues. In germline, CDR1 is SGHDN, CDR2 FVKESK. The CDR3 region has the DNA TGTGCCAGCAGCCCGCCTCGGGGAGGGCCTAAACCCTACAATGAGCAGTTCTTC. Protein sequence: CASSPPRGGPKPYNEQFF.

The chain combines TRBV11-2 with TRBJ2-5; 7 positions match TRBD2. The assigned J gene may be wrong: the sequence end matches TRBJ2-7 better. This CDR3 contains 14 residues. In germline, CDR1 is SGHAT, CDR2 FQNNGV. The CDR3 DNA follows: TGTGCCAGCAGCTTAGTTTCAGCGGGAAACGAGCAGTACTTC. Residues: CASSLVSAGNEQYF.

V is TRBV27 and J is TRBJ1-1; no reliable D call. V dropped 1 base and J dropped 4 bases, with 13 bases sitting between them. Germline-derived CDR1 and CDR2 are MNHEY and SMNVEV (reference sequence). The CDR3 is 15 amino acids. The CDR3 DNA follows: TGTGCCAGCAGTTTATTTAGTCCTGGGTCCACTGAAGCTTTCTTT. It is translated as CASSLFSPGSTEAFF.

This clone was observed once. The rearrangement links TRBV7-9 to TRBJ2-2; possible D gene TRBD2, 5 bases. Trimming took 5 bases from V and 6 from J, leaving 16 bases between them. Germline V gene lookup returns CDR1 SEHNR and CDR2 FQNEAQ (reference sequence). The CDR3 loop spans 15 amino acids. The CDR3 sequence is CASSQERGFAGELFF. Here the CDR3 DNA reads TGTGCCAGCAGCCAAGAAAGAGGGTTCGCCGGGGAGCTGTTTTTT. Combining the CDR3 with reference TRBV7-9 and TRBJ2-2 gives the whole variable domain DTGVSQNPRHKITKRGQNVTFRCDPISEHNRLYWYRQTLGQGPEFLTYFQNEAQLEKSRLLSDRFSAERPKGSFSTLEIQRTEQGDSAMYLCASSQERGFAGELFFGEGSRLTVL.

The chain carries TRBV7-2 and TRBJ1-1; D uncertain. The CDR3 extends over 13 amino acids. V lost 3 bases to trimming and J lost 1 base, with 6 bases between them. The V gene's germline CDR1 is SGHTA and CDR2 FQGNSA. CDR3 residues: CASSLSGNTEAFF. In nucleotides, the CDR3 is TGTGCCAGCAGCTTGTCAGGGAACACTGAAGCTTTCTTT. The full variable domain, rest sourced from reference TRBV7-2 and TRBJ1-1, is GAGVSQSPSNKVTEKGKDVELRCDPISGHTALYWYRQSLGQGLEFLIYFQGNSAPDKSGLPSDRFSAERTGGSVSTLTIQRTQQEDSAVYLCASSLSGNTEAFFGQGTRLTVV.

A few counts support this clone. This chain joins TRBV29-1 and TRBJ1-1, with a tentative D call TRBD1 (5 bases). The CDR3 contains 14 residues. V gave up 4 bases and J gave up 2 bases, with 14 bases separating them. Germline V CDR1 and CDR2: SQVTM, ANQGSEA. CDR3 in DNA: TGCAGCGTTGCGCAGGGTAGGGCTAACACTGAAGCTTTCTTT. Protein: CSVAQGRANTEAFF.

The gene calls are TRBV5-6 and TRBJ1-1; 7 nucleotides match TRBD1. Germline V gives CDR1 SGHDT, CDR2 YYEEEE. The length of the CDR3 is 15 residues. V shed 3 bases, J shed 1 base, and the junction held 6 bases outside the gene matches. The CDR3 coding sequence is TGTGCCAGCAGCTGGGGAGACAGGGCGAACACTGAAGCTTTCTTT. This translates into CASSWGDRANTEAFF.